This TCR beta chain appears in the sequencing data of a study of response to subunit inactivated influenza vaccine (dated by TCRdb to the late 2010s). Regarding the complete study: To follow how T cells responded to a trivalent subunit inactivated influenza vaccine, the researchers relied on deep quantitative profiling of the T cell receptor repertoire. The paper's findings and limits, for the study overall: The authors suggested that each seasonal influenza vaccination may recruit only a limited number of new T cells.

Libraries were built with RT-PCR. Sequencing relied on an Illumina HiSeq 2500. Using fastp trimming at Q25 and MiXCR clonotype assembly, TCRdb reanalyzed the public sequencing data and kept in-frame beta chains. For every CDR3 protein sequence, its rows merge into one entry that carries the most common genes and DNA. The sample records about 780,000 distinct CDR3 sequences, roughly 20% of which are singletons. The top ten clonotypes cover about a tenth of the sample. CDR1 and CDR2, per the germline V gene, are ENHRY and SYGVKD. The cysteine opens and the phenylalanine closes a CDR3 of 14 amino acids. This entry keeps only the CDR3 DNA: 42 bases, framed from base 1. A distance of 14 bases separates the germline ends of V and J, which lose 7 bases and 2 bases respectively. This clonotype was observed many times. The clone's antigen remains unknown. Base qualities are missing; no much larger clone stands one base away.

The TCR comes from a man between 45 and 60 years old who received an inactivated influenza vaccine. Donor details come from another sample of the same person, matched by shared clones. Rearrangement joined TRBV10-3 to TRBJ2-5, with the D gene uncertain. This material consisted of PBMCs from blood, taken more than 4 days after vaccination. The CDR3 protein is CAITLRTEQETQYF. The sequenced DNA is TGTGCCATCACCCTACGGACGGAACAAGAGACCCAGTACTTC.